Following are 23 T cell receptor beta chains from one sample sequenced in a study of blood T cell repertoires in COVID-19. Profiled with immunoSEQ multiplex PCR; TCRdb holds only in-frame clones, not every one. This repertoire shows 80,000 to 100,000 clones, approximately 90% found once; its top ten account for about 1.8%. Sequenced sample: peripheral blood. These receptors were obtained from a human donor with active COVID-19. The donor label of this sample is uncertain.

In this sample, this clone turned up once. The CDR3 region is CASSAGGETQYF. DNA of the CDR3: TGTGCCAGTAGTGCAGGGGGAGAGACCCAGTACTTC. The genes are TRBV19 and TRBJ2-5, with 7 bases aligning to TRBD1. The length of the CDR3 is 12 residues. Germline V gene sequence: CDR1 LNHDA, CDR2 SQIVND (reference sequence). With V trimmed by 5 bases and J by 4 bases, 1 base remained unmatched.

J is TRBJ2-3 and V is TRBV27; D might be TRBD1 (7 bases). V lost 6 bases and J 5 bases, leaving 21 bases between the germline ends. The CDR3 sequence is 16 residues long. Germline V gene data show CDR1 as MNHEY and CDR2 as SMNVEV (reference sequence). Here the CDR3 DNA reads TGTGCCAGCAGCCACCGAATGACAGGGCGGGGAGATACGCAGTATTTT. Protein: CASSHRMTGRGDTQYF.

V and J are TRBV19 and TRBJ2-1, with 14 bases that match TRBD2. V dropped 3 bases and J dropped 8; count of bases not matched to a gene: 3. The CDR3 totals 15 residues. CDR1 LNHDA and CDR2 SQIVND come from the germline V gene (reference sequence). The CDR3 loop is CASSIGLAGGDEQFF. CDR3 bases: TGTGCCAGTAGTATCGGACTAGCGGGGGGTGATGAGCAGTTCTTC.

This chain connects TRBV2 to TRBJ2-1; maybe TRBD2 (5 bases). CDR1 is SNHLY, CDR2 FYNNEI, per germline. The CDR3 totals 14 residues. Trimming removed 4 bases from V and 5 bases from J, with 12 bases in between. The CDR3 reads CASSVYGRDNEQFF. The CDR3 nucleotides are TGTGCCAGCAGTGTGTATGGGAGAGACAATGAGCAGTTCTTC.

The V and J genes are TRBV5-1 and TRBJ2-3; 7 bases map to TRBD1. This CDR3 is 16 amino acids long. Germline-derived CDR1 and CDR2 are SGHRS and YFSETQ. After removal of 4 bases from V and 2 bases from J, the junction contained 10 bases not matched to a gene. Here the CDR3 DNA reads TGCGCCAGCAGCCTAACAGGGGTTTCAGCCACAGATACGCAGTATTTT. This translates into CASSLTGVSATDTQYF. Drawing the rest from reference TRBV5-1 and TRBJ2-3, the complete variable domain is KAGVTQTPRYLIKTRGQQVTLSCSPISGHRSVSWYQQTPGQGLQFLFEYFSETQRNKGNFPGRFSGRQFSNSRSEMNVSTLELGDSALYLCASSLTGVSATDTQYFGPGTRLTVL.

The chain combines TRBV18 with TRBJ1-2, with D maybe TRBD1 (5 bases). Trimming took 3 bases from V and 0 from J, leaving 14 bases between them. This CDR3 has 16 residues. Germline values: CDR1 KGHSH, CDR2 LQKENI. For the CDR3, the DNA is TGTGCCAGCTCACCTGGCGGGGACGTCGCTAACTATGGCTACACCTTC. This gives the protein CASSPGGDVANYGYTF.

The J gene is TRBJ1-4, the V gene TRBV19; D not resolved. The CDR3 extends over 15 amino acids. The V end was cut by 5 bases, the J end by 0 bases, with 10 bases between. Germline V gene sequence: CDR1 LNHDA, CDR2 SQIVND (reference sequence). CDR3 region: CASSPRGATNEKLFF. The CDR3 DNA reads as TGTGCCAGTAGTCCGCGAGGTGCAACTAATGAAAAACTGTTTTTT.

The chain couples TRBV5-1 to TRBJ2-1; 7 bases match TRBD1. Germline V gene sequence: CDR1 SGHRS, CDR2 YFSETQ. The trim removed 3 bases at V and 5 bases at J, leaving 8 bases unmatched. CDR3 size: 15 residues. This CDR3 reads CASSSGTDYNNEQFF. For the CDR3, the DNA is TGCGCCAGCAGCTCCGGGACAGATTACAACAATGAGCAGTTCTTC.

The V and J genes are TRBV5-8 and TRBJ1-3, with no clear D. V lost 1 base and J 4 bases, leaving 3 bases between the germline ends. Germline loops: CDR1 SGHTS, CDR2 YDEGEE. This CDR3 is 12 amino acids long. CDR3 residues: CASSLSGNTIYF. CDR3 DNA sequence: TGTGCCAGCAGCTTGTCGGGAAACACCATATATTTT.

The chain recombines TRBV11-1 with TRBJ2-5; a possible D gene is TRBD2 (5 bases). Germline assignment: CDR1 SGHAT and CDR2 FQDESV (reference sequence). This CDR3 comprises 13 residues. Trimming shortened V by 7 bases and J by 5 bases, and 14 bases separated the two germline ends. The CDR3 sequence is CASIHRGSETQYF. The CDR3, as DNA: TGTGCCAGCATCCACCGGGGTTCGGAGACCCAGTACTTC. The whole variable domain, filled in from reference TRBV11-1 and TRBJ2-5, reads EAEVAQSPRYKITEKSQAVAFWCDPISGHATLYWYRQILGQGPELLVQFQDESVVDDSQLPKDRFSAERLKGVDSTLKIQPAELGDSAMYLCASIHRGSETQYFGPGTRLLVL.

The chain has TRBV5-1 and TRBJ2-5, with 7 nucleotides matching TRBD1. Unmatched junction bases numbered 3, after V lost 2 bases and J lost 2 bases. This CDR3 is 14 amino acids long. Germline V CDR1 and CDR2: SGHRS, YFSETQ. CDR3 residues: CASSLLTGQETQYF. DNA for the CDR3: TGCGCCAGCAGCTTACTGACAGGGCAAGAGACCCAGTACTTC.

The chain is built from TRBV4-1 and TRBJ2-5; 10 nucleotides line up with TRBD2. The junction had 9 bases not matched to a gene; V was cut back by 4 bases and J by 4 bases. CDR1 is MGHRA, CDR2 YSYEKL, per germline. This CDR3 contains 16 residues. In DNA, the CDR3 is TGCGCCAGCAGCCTATTAGCGGGGGGCGCGGGAGAGACCCAGTACTTC. Translated: CASSLLAGGAGETQYF.

J is TRBJ1-4 and V is TRBV4-2; D is ambiguous. The CDR3 runs 16 residues. Germline V gene data show CDR1 as LGHNA and CDR2 as YNFKEQ. With 0 bases removed from V and 8 bases from J, the gap between germline ends came to 16 bases. The CDR3 DNA reads as TGTGCCAGCAGCCAAGATGGAGCTCTACTTGGGGAAAAACTGTTTTTT. Its protein product is CASSQDGALLGEKLFF.

V gene TRBV7-8 combines with J gene TRBJ2-7; TRBD2 is a possible D gene (6 bases). The CDR3 spans 15 residues. CDR1 SGHVS and CDR2 FQNEAQ come from the germline V gene. V dropped 0 bases and J dropped 3 bases, with 12 bases sitting between them. The CDR3, as DNA: TGTGCCAGCAGCTTAGCGGGGGGACCCCTCTACGAGCAGTACTTC. Its protein is CASSLAGGPLYEQYF.

V and J are TRBV6-5 and TRBJ1-3; D is uncertain. The germline V gene has CDR1 MNHEY and CDR2 SVGAGI. The CDR3 sequence is 15 residues long. V was clipped by 8 bases and J by 0 bases, with 14 bases between them. In nucleotides, the CDR3 is TGTGCCAGCGTCCCCAGGATTAGCTCTGGAAACACCATATATTTT. Its protein product is CASVPRISSGNTIYF.

The chain links TRBV2 to TRBJ2-5, with 9 bases that match TRBD2. CDR3 length equals 16 residues. Germline V lookup: CDR1 SNHLY, CDR2 FYNNEI. V dropped 5 bases and J dropped 5; count of bases not matched to a gene: 12. The CDR3, as DNA: TGTGCCAGCAGTCTAGCGGGGCCCGACGAAGGGGAGACCCAGTACTTC. Translating gives CASSLAGPDEGETQYF.

The J gene is TRBJ1-2, the V gene TRBV3-1 (or the pseudogene TRBV3-2); TRBD1 agrees at 9 bases. The CDR3 runs to 15 residues. Losses at the gene ends were 3 bases for V and 4 bases for J; bases not matched to a gene: 6. Germline values: CDR1 LGHDT, CDR2 YNNKEL (reference sequence). In DNA, the CDR3 is TGTGCCAGCAGCCAGGCGGACAGGGGTTCCTATGGCTACACCTTC. It specifies CASSQADRGSYGYTF.

This chain uses TRBV5-4 with TRBJ2-3, with 7 bases aligning to TRBD2. The V and J ends lost 2 bases and 5 bases, in that order; junction bases with no gene match: 5. The CDR3 has 14 residues. In germline, CDR1 is SGHNT, CDR2 YYREEE (reference sequence). The DNA of the CDR3 is TGTGCCAGCAGCTTTCGGACTAGTGGAGATACGCAGTATTTT. It yields the protein CASSFRTSGDTQYF.

The V gene is TRBV4-3, the J gene TRBJ2-1, with 12 bases lining up with TRBD2. J was trimmed by 7 bases and V by 1 base; bases with no gene match: 8. Germline CDR1 is LGHNA and CDR2 is YSLEER. The length of the CDR3 is 17 residues. As DNA, the CDR3 is TGCGCCAGCAGCCAAGGGGTTCTAGCGGGGGGGCGAAATGAGCAGTTCTTC. The encoded protein is CASSQGVLAGGRNEQFF.

This clone occurred once. This chain connects TRBV6-6 to TRBJ1-6; TRBD1 is a possible D gene (6 bases). Germline V gene lookup returns CDR1 MNHNY and CDR2 SVGAGI (reference sequence). V was clipped by 6 bases and J by 4 bases, with 13 bases between them. This CDR3 is 15 amino acids long. The CDR3 sequence is CASSPGTNYNSPLHF. The CDR3 nucleotides read TGTGCCAGCAGCCCCGGGACAAATTATAATTCACCCCTCCACTTT.

The rearrangement links TRBV6-6 to TRBJ1-2, with TRBD1 identical over 7 bases. CDR3 length: 13 residues. V lost 2 bases and J lost 7; bases outside the gene matches: 4. The germline gives CDR1 MNHNY, CDR2 SVGAGI (reference sequence). The DNA of the CDR3 is TGTGCCAGCAGTTACATCCAGGGGGGTGGCTACACCTTC. It translates to CASSYIQGGGYTF.

The chain joins TRBV7-2 to TRBJ1-2; D gene ambiguous. The CDR3 sequence is 15 residues long. Germline CDR1 SGHTA, CDR2 FQGNSA. V lost 6 bases and J lost 5, with 19 bases in between. CDR3 sequence: CASRIRVRSGYGYTF. The CDR3, as DNA: TGTGCCAGCAGAATCCGGGTCAGGTCGGGGTATGGCTACACCTTC.

This chain links TRBV27 with TRBJ2-3; 14 nucleotides agree with TRBD2. V shed 5 bases and J 5 bases; nucleotides not matched to a gene: 12. CDR1 MNHEY and CDR2 SMNVEV come from the germline V gene (reference sequence). The CDR3 is 18 amino acids. The CDR3 DNA reads as TGTGCCAGCAGTGCGGGCTTGACTAGCGGGGGGGCTCGAGATACGCAGTATTTT. As protein: CASSAGLTSGGARDTQYF.